This TCR beta chain was recorded in a study of shared T cell receptors in the human thymus. CDR1 is SNHLY and CDR2 is FYNNEI in the germline V gene. CDR3 size: 13 residues. The V end was cut by 10 bases, the J end by 1 base, with 13 bases between. Using immunoSEQ multiplex PCR, the repertoire was profiled, and TCRdb retains in-frame clones only, with some absent. Among about 380,000 clones listed, 85% to 95% were seen once. Sequencing was carried out using thymocytes. The chain employs TRBV2 and TRBJ1-2; possible D gene TRBD1, 6 bases. This clonotype was sampled from a human donor. The CDR3 here is CATFRGLNYGYTF. The CDR3, as DNA: TGTGCCACCTTCAGGGGTCTTAACTATGGCTACACCTTC. The variable domain in full, completed from reference TRBV2 and TRBJ1-2, reads EPEVTQTPSHQVTQMGQEVILRCVPISNHLYFYWYRQILGQKVEFLVSFYNNEISEKSEIFDDQFSVERPDGSNFTLKIRSTKLEDSAMYFCATFRGLNYGYTFGSGTRLTVV.